Below are 15 T cell receptor beta chains sequenced from a single sample in a study of vaccination and CD4 T cells after COVID-19. What these receptors recognize is not known. Oncomine TCR Beta short-read sequencing was applied to DNA from cultured CD4+ T cells. From the PCR reads, TCRdb called clonotypes with MiXCR, one entry per CDR3 protein. Of around 18,000 distinct CDR3 sequences in the sample, 51% are singletons; the top ten hold 21%. The time point here: late sampling 161 to 241 days after vaccination in three convalescent patients. Stated treatment: approximately 10-day PBMC culture with coronavirus spike peptide pools or control peptides (ViraFEST assay). The input for sequencing was CD4+ T cells from blood, cultured in vitro, taken about 7 months after SARS-CoV-2 vaccination. These receptors were obtained from a human donor who had recovered from COVID-19.

The chain carries TRBV7-2 and TRBJ2-5; D not resolved. Trimming cost V 5 bases and J 5 bases, with 15 bases left between them. Per the germline V gene, CDR1 is SGHTA and CDR2 is FQGNSA. The CDR3 is made up of 14 amino acids. The CDR3 loop reads CASSLAVTGETQYF. CDR3 nucleotides: TGTGCCAGCAGCCTCGCGGTAACCGGGGAGACCCAGTACTTC.

CDR3 in amino acids: CASSSSSSTDTQYF. The CDR3 DNA reads TGTGCCAGCAGCTCTTCCTCTAGCACAGATACGCAGTATTTT. The rearrangement uses TRBV5-4 and TRBJ2-3; D unclear. V dropped 3 bases and J dropped 0 bases, with 8 bases sitting between them. This CDR3 comprises 14 residues. Germline assignment: CDR1 SGHNT and CDR2 YYREEE (reference sequence).

This clonotype was found once. The rearrangement links TRBV18 to TRBJ1-2; 8 bases agree with TRBD1. The junction had 4 bases not matched to a gene; V was cut back by 6 bases and J by 4 bases. CDR1 is KGHSH and CDR2 is LQKENI in the germline V gene. CDR3 length equals 13 residues. The CDR3 is CASSPDRGYGYTF. CDR3 in DNA: TGTGCCAGCTCGCCAGACAGGGGCTATGGCTACACCTTC.

The V gene is TRBV7-8, the J gene TRBJ2-5; D is possibly TRBD2 (6 bases). Trimming shortened V by 0 bases and J by 4 bases, and 9 bases separated the two germline ends. Germline lookup yields CDR1 SGHVS and CDR2 FQNEAQ. CDR3 length equals 14 residues. This CDR3 reads CASSLAGGGETQYF. The CDR3 DNA is TGTGCCAGCAGCTTAGCGGGGGGTGGAGAGACCCAGTACTTC.

This clonotype is medium-sized. The J gene is TRBJ1-5, the V gene TRBV2, with 8 nucleotides matching TRBD1. Germline assignment: CDR1 SNHLY and CDR2 FYNNEI. The CDR3 has 12 residues. With V trimmed by 6 bases and J by 7 bases, 2 bases remained unmatched. In DNA, the CDR3 is TGTGCCAGCAGGGACAGGGAACAGCCCCAGCATTTT. It is translated as CASRDREQPQHF.

In this sample, this clonotype turned up a few times. The rearrangement links TRBV7-9 to TRBJ1-1; D unresolved. The CDR3 length is 12 residues. Germline CDR1 is SEHNR and CDR2 is FQNEAQ (reference sequence). Trimming left V 7 bases short and J 1 base short, with 7 bases between. The CDR3 nucleotides read TGTGCCAGCAATGGGTGGAACACTGAAGCTTTCTTT. Protein product: CASNGWNTEAFF. The full variable domain, its missing parts supplied by reference TRBV7-9 and TRBJ1-1, is DTGVSQNPRHKITKRGQNVTFRCDPISEHNRLYWYRQTLGQGPEFLTYFQNEAQLEKSRLLSDRFSAERPKGSFSTLEIQRTEQGDSAMYLCASNGWNTEAFFGQGTRLTVV.

This clonotype showed up just a few times. The J gene is TRBJ2-7, the V gene TRBV7-8; D perhaps matches TRBD2 (6 bases). CDR3 length equals 15 residues. Germline V gives CDR1 SGHVS, CDR2 FQNEAQ. The V gene lost 5 bases and the J gene lost 3 bases, with 17 bases spanning the gap. The CDR3 here is CASSRDGGVFYEQYF. The CDR3 DNA follows: TGTGCCAGCAGCCGCGACGGAGGGGTATTCTACGAGCAGTACTTC. Filled out from reference TRBV7-8 and TRBJ2-7, the complete variable domain reads GAGVSQSPRYKVAKRGQDVALRCDPISGHVSLFWYQQALGQGPEFLTYFQNEAQLDKSGLPSDRFFAERPEGSVSTLKIQRTQQEDSAVYLCASSRDGGVFYEQYFGPGTRLTVT.

V usage is TRBV6-1 and J usage is TRBJ1-5; no clear D. The CDR3 is 14 amino acids. Germline V gene data show CDR1 as MNHNS and CDR2 as SASEGT. Trimming stripped 6 bases from V and 6 bases from J, with 15 bases between. CDR3 bases: TGTGCCAGCAGAGACCCGGTGGGAGGTCAGCCCCAGCATTTT. This codes for CASRDPVGGQPQHF.

In its sample, this clonotype was seen a few times. V is TRBV7-3 and J is TRBJ1-1, with D uncertain. CDR1 and CDR2 from the germline V gene are SGHTA and FQGTGA. This CDR3 has 13 amino acids. The V and J ends lost 8 bases and 3 bases respectively, with 13 bases between them. The CDR3 loop is CASAGSVYTEAFF. In DNA form, the CDR3 reads TGTGCCAGCGCCGGGAGCGTCTACACTGAAGCTTTCTTT.

This clonotype turned up a few times. CDR3 DNA: TGTGCCAGCAGCCCCGCACTGGGGGAGACCCAGTACTTC. It encodes CASSPALGETQYF. The gene calls are TRBV7-3 and TRBJ2-5; D is uncertain. CDR1 and CDR2 (germline): SGHTA, FQGTGA. This CDR3 contains 13 residues. The V and J ends lost 5 bases and 5 bases respectively, with 12 bases between them.

This clonotype was detected a few times. This CDR3 is CSARAPGNTIYF. CDR3 bases: TGCAGTGCTAGAGCACCTGGAAACACCATATATTTT. The rearrangement uses TRBV20-1 and TRBJ1-3, with D unresolved. CDR3 length: 12 residues. Germline CDR1 DFQATT, CDR2 SNEGSKA (reference sequence). Trimming pared 1 base from V and 2 bases from J, leaving 3 bases between.

CDR3 loop: CASSGFGSSNEQFF. The CDR3, as DNA: TGTGCCAGCAGTGGGTTTGGCTCCAGTAATGAGCAGTTCTTC. The V gene is TRBV2, the J gene TRBJ2-1, with no clear D. Germline V gene lookup returns CDR1 SNHLY and CDR2 FYNNEI. Trimming shortened V by 4 bases and J by 7 bases, and 14 bases separated the two germline ends. The CDR3 loop spans 14 amino acids. Supplemented by reference TRBV2 and TRBJ2-1, the full variable domain reads EPEVTQTPSHQVTQMGQEVILRCVPISNHLYFYWYRQILGQKVEFLVSFYNNEISEKSEIFDDQFSVERPDGSNFTLKIRSTKLEDSAMYFCASSGFGSSNEQFFGPGTRLTVL.

This chain joins TRBV2 and TRBJ2-2; 10 bases map to TRBD1. This CDR3 has 16 residues. V dropped 6 bases and J dropped 4; count of bases not matched to a gene: 8. Germline lookup yields CDR1 SNHLY and CDR2 FYNNEI. For the CDR3, the DNA is TGTGCCAGCAGGGAGACAGGGGGCGCGTTCACCGGGGAGCTGTTTTTT. The encoded protein is CASRETGGAFTGELFF.

This clonotype was detected only a few times. This chain joins TRBV6-1 and TRBJ2-3; perhaps TRBD2 as D (7 bases). The CDR3 loop spans 15 amino acids. Germline V gives CDR1 MNHNS, CDR2 SASEGT. Trimming stripped 7 bases from V and 1 base from J, with 15 bases between. The CDR3 loop reads CASKGGGAGTDTQYF. Here the CDR3 DNA reads TGTGCCAGCAAGGGGGGAGGGGCGGGCACAGATACGCAGTATTTT.

The chain recombines TRBV6-1 with TRBJ1-2; 11 nucleotides agree with TRBD1. V gave up 6 bases and J gave up 8 bases; unmatched junction bases: 5. Germline V lookup: CDR1 MNHNS, CDR2 SASEGT. The CDR3 extends over 13 amino acids. The CDR3 loop is CASRTGQGGGYTF. DNA of the CDR3: TGTGCCAGCAGAACGGGACAGGGGGGCGGCTACACCTTC.